This T cell receptor beta chain was captured in a study of T cell repertoires in cytomegalovirus infection. As for the study in general: Recently described HLA-C-restricted plus well-studied HLA-B-restricted CMV epitopes were used. The public TCR beta signatures pointed to both CMV infection and matching HLA type. Study-wide results and limits: Across the ex vivo response, the dominant clonotypes were HLA-C-restricted CMV-specific TCR beta clonotypes. The cumulative frequency of public TCR beta families distinguished individuals who carried CMV together with the relevant HLA.

This clonotype was found many times. As yet, its antigen is unknown. TCRdb re-derived calls from the reads in MiXCR, one entry per CDR3 protein. The sample carries under 500,000 distinct CDR3 sequences, approximately 40% recorded once. Per germline, CDR1 SGHTA and CDR2 FQGNSA. The V end was cut by 4 bases, the J end by 4 bases, with 7 bases between. The CDR3 is 12 amino acids. This chain uses TRBV7-2 with TRBJ1-2; no firm D call. The receptor was isolated from a human donor in good health (CMV status not recorded). Some clones in this sample may be carry-over from other donors' samples. The starting material was cultured PBMCs, obtained from culture after CMV antigen stimulation. CDR3 sequence reads: CASSSRSYGYTF. The CDR3 bases are TGTGCCAGCAGCTCAAGGTCCTATGGCTACACCTTC.